This T cell receptor beta chain was profiled in a study of regulatory T cells in long-lasting Graves disease. In germline, CDR1 is SQVTM, CDR2 ANQGSEA. Trimming removed 2 bases from V and 6 bases from J; junction bases left unmatched: 3. This CDR3 region has 12 residues. In its sample, this clonotype was seen many times. In building TCR beta libraries, iRepertoire HTBI primers were used together with Arm-PCR of CDR3 regions. Study processing details: Sequenced samples collectively carried approximately 58 TRBV and 11 to 15 TRBJ segments. One entry per CDR3 protein results from TCRdb running MiXCR on the multiplex PCR reads. The V and J calls, along with clone size, are taken from TCRdb and not from the paper's own processing. This table has roughly 420,000 distinct CDR3 sequences, around 15% appearing once. Regarding time point: newly diagnosed GD, antithyroid drugs for less than 3 months. Construction of the TCR library relied on RNA isolated from PBMCs.

This sample was shared with a second study, whose subject was T cells in Graves' hyperthyroidism and ophthalmopathy. In that study: Researchers defined stable Graves' hyperthyroidism as no ophthalmopathy progression within 18 months. A 13 V-J model separated ophthalmopathy from stable hyperthyroidism.

The sample in question was peripheral blood mononuclear cells (PBMCs), obtained at new diagnosis, from a patient treated with antithyroid drugs. The clonotype originates from a woman under 30 with Graves disease. The chain is built from TRBV29-1 and TRBJ1-2, with TRBD1 identical over 7 bases. CDR3 sequence reads: CSVERQGHGYTF. CDR3 bases: TGCAGCGTTGAACGACAGGGCCATGGCTACACCTTC. The variable domain in full, with the rest retrieved from reference TRBV29-1 and TRBJ1-2, is SAVISQKPSRDICQRGTSLTIQCQVDSQVTMMFWYRQQPGQSLTLIATANQGSEATYESGFVIDKFPISRPNLTFSTLTVSNMSPEDSSIYLCSVERQGHGYTFGSGTRLTVV.